Each of the 10 T cell receptor beta chains below was sequenced from the same sample in a study of blood T cells in healthy people across ages. The use of a sample-barcoded 5' primer and a J-beta primer mix characterized a second PCR of about 6 to 12 cycles. TCRdb reprocessed the 5' RACE reads via MiXCR and lists one record per CDR3 protein. The sample shows around 670,000 distinct CDR3 sequences, approximately 30% of them seen only once. The source material was blood. Receptors originate from a woman older than 75 in good health.

This chain's CDR3 is CASVPFRRETQYF. For the CDR3, the DNA is TGTGCCAGCGTCCCTTTTCGGCGGGAGACCCAGTACTTC. The chain recombines TRBV28 with TRBJ2-5; D unresolved. The germline V gene has CDR1 MDHEN and CDR2 SYDVKM. Trimming removed 8 bases from V and 5 bases from J, with 15 bases in between. There are 13 residues in the CDR3.

Points on this clonotype: The junction departs from the called germline gene at one end, perhaps through a read error. The V call is TRBV7-9, the J call TRBJ2-2, with 7 bases aligning to TRBD1. From germline, CDR1 is SEHNR and CDR2 FQNEAQ (reference sequence). The CDR3 has 14 residues. CDR3 sequence (DNA): TGTACCAGCAGCCGGGGACAGAGCACCGGGGAGCTGTTTTTT. Translated: CTSSRGQSTGELFF.

This clonotype was seen many times. This rearrangement joins TRBV29-1 to TRBJ2-5; 7 bases match TRBD1. The CDR3 is 13 residues long. V lost 7 bases to trimming and J lost 4 bases; unmatched junction nucleotides: 9. Germline CDR1 SQVTM, CDR2 ANQGSEA. The CDR3 nucleotides read TGCAGCGCCGAGGACAGGACGGGAGAGACCCAGTACTTC. This encodes CSAEDRTGETQYF.

Concerning this clonotype itself: Possible read error: a much larger clone is one base away. J is TRBJ2-1 and V is TRBV24-1; 8 nucleotides align to TRBD1. Gene TRBJ2-7 matches the end of the DNA better, so the J call may be wrong. This CDR3 has 15 amino acids. CDR1 KGHDR and CDR2 SFDVKD come from the germline V gene. In DNA, the CDR3 is TGTGCCACCAGTGGTGGGACAGGCTCCTACAATGAGCAGTACTTC. As protein: CATSGGTGSYNEQYF.

The table lists this clonotype with many counts. V is TRBV5-6 and J is TRBJ2-7, with 9 bases identical to TRBD1. Germline V gene sequence: CDR1 SGHDT, CDR2 YYEEEE. The CDR3 runs to 16 residues. After removal of 4 bases from V and 2 bases from J, the junction contained 10 bases not matched to a gene. CDR3 amino acids: CASSLWGTGLTYEQYF. The CDR3, as DNA: TGTGCCAGCAGCCTATGGGGGACAGGGTTAACCTACGAGCAGTACTTC.

The chain employs TRBV12-3 or TRBV12-4 and TRBJ2-3; perhaps TRBD2 as D (6 bases). V was pared by 4 bases and J by 5 bases, with 16 bases between. The CDR3 consists of 15 residues. The CDR3 nucleotides read TGTGCCAGCAGTTCAGATAGCGGAATGAGAGATACGCAGTATTTT. Translated, it gives CASSSDSGMRDTQYF.

The table lists this clonotype with many counts. The genes are TRBV9 and TRBJ2-7; TRBD1 matches 11 bases. Germline CDR1 reads SGDLS; CDR2 reads YYNGEE. The CDR3 has 15 amino acids. V shed 2 bases and J 3 bases; nucleotides not matched to a gene: 4. The CDR3 region is CASSVSGTGGYEQYF. The CDR3 bases are TGTGCCAGCAGCGTGAGCGGGACAGGGGGCTACGAGCAGTACTTC.

Only a few counts were recorded for this clonotype. A much larger clone lies one base from this, so it may be a read error. The chain has TRBV6-1 and TRBJ2-4, with D unclear. The CDR3 totals 13 residues. The germline V gene encodes CDR1 MNHNS and CDR2 SASEGT. The V gene lost 1 base and the J gene lost 9 bases, with 10 bases spanning the gap. The CDR3 DNA reads as TGTGCCAGCAGTGAAGGACAAGGAAGCATTCAGTACTTC. It is translated as CASSEGQGSIQYF.

This clonotype was counted at least ten times. The junction departs from germline at one end; a sequencing error may be responsible. The chain recombines TRBV5-1 with TRBJ2-7, with 13 bases aligning to TRBD2. CDR3 size: 15 residues. The germline V gene encodes CDR1 SGHRS and CDR2 YFSETQ. For the CDR3, the DNA is TGTGCCAGCAGCTCGGGACTAGCGGGGACCTACGAGCAGTACTTC. As protein: CASSSGLAGTYEQYF.

There are a few counts of this clonotype. The gene calls are TRBV5-5 and TRBJ1-1; D might be TRBD1 (5 bases). V gave up 5 bases and J gave up 3 bases, with 17 bases separating them. The CDR3 has 15 amino acids. The germline CDR1 and CDR2 sequences are SGHKS and YYEKEE (reference sequence). DNA for the CDR3: TGTGCCAGCAGTGGGCAAAAAGGGACCTACACTGAAGCTTTCTTT. Translating it yields CASSGQKGTYTEAFF.